This T cell receptor (beta chain) was documented in a study of blood T cells in healthy people across ages. The CDR3 has 13 residues. CDR1 is MGHRA, CDR2 YSYEKL, per germline. This clonotype was counted between two and nine times. PCR was performed a second time for roughly 7 to 12 cycles using a sample-barcoded 5' primer and a J-beta primer mix. TCRdb called the 5' RACE reads again in MiXCR, with one record for every CDR3 protein. This table holds roughly 930,000 distinct CDR3 sequences, approximately 49% found once. This TCR was recovered from a man aged 25-45 years in good health. The sequenced material came from blood. The chain couples TRBV4-1 to TRBJ2-5; D is ambiguous. The end of the DNA fits TRBJ2-7 better, so the J call may be wrong. The CDR3 region is CASSQAAAHEQYF. Here the CDR3 DNA reads TGCGCCAGCAGCCAAGCCGCGGCCCACGAGCAGTACTTC.